Below, one T cell receptor (beta chain) is given with its context. The sample comes from a study of T cell changes during pregnancy in multiple sclerosis. The V segment lost 3 bases and the J segment 3 bases; nucleotides outside the gene matches: 7. The CDR3 runs 17 residues. CDR1 is SGHTA, CDR2 FQGNSA, per germline. Using immunoSEQ multiplex PCR, the repertoire was profiled, and TCRdb retains in-frame clones only, with some absent. Of about 48,000 clones listed, around 92% were seen once; the top ten hold 0.91%. This sequence was found in a female donor in good health, enrolled as a control in a pregnancy study. Sequenced here: CD4+ T cells from peripheral blood mononuclear cells, sampled in the second trimester of pregnancy. V is TRBV7-2 and J is TRBJ2-3; 12 bases align to TRBD2. CDR3 DNA: TGTGCCAGCAGCTTTCCTAGCGGGAGGGTTGGAACAGATACGCAGTATTTT. Protein: CASSFPSGRVGTDTQYF.